The next 9 T cell receptor beta chains were all read from a single sample in a study of T cell responses to AZD1222 COVID-19 vaccine. Some clones are missing from TCRdb's copy, which holds only in-frame ones; the method was immunoSEQ multiplex PCR. This table has roughly 150,000 clones, 70% to 90% appearing once. This material consisted of peripheral blood, taken on day 0 of AZD1222 vaccination. Every receptor here comes from an adult in good health.

The chain couples TRBV19 to TRBJ1-5; 8 nucleotides align to TRBD1. The CDR3 runs to 15 residues. Per germline, CDR1 LNHDA and CDR2 SQIVND (reference sequence). V shed 1 base, J shed 7 bases, and the junction held 6 bases outside the gene matches. The CDR3 loop reads CASSIGQGARQPQHF. The CDR3 bases are TGTGCCAGTAGTATAGGCCAGGGGGCGCGGCAGCCCCAGCATTTT. Together with reference TRBV19 and TRBJ1-5, the CDR3 gives the full variable domain: DGGITQSPKYLFRKEGQNVTLSCEQNLNHDAMYWYRQDPGQGLRLIYYSQIVNDFQKGDIAEGYSVSREKKESFPLTVTSAQKNPTAFYLCASSIGQGARQPQHFGDGTRLSIL.

The rearrangement uses TRBV14 and TRBJ2-5; no firm D call. V was cut by 3 bases and J by 3 bases, with 20 bases left in between. The CDR3 consists of 17 residues. The germline V gene encodes CDR1 SGHDN and CDR2 FVKESK. The CDR3 coding sequence is TGTGCCAGCAGCCACCTCTCTCGCTCCGTCTTAAAAGAGACCCAGTACTTC. Its protein is CASSHLSRSVLKETQYF.

The chain carries TRBV6-5 and TRBJ2-3; 10 bases agree with TRBD2. V was pared by 0 bases and J by 4 bases, with 4 bases of the junction left unmatched. Germline-derived CDR1 and CDR2 are MNHEY and SVGAGI. This CDR3 is built from 16 residues. CDR3 DNA sequence: TGTGCCAGCAGTTACTCGATAGCGGGGGGTCCAGATACGCAGTATTTT. Its translation: CASSYSIAGGPDTQYF.

The gene calls are TRBV27 and TRBJ1-6, with unresolved D. The CDR3 is made up of 15 amino acids. Per the germline V gene, CDR1 is MNHEY and CDR2 is SMNVEV (reference sequence). Trimming stripped 3 bases from V and 5 bases from J, with 11 bases between. The CDR3: CASSFIGDNNSPLHF. The CDR3 DNA reads as TGTGCCAGCAGTTTTATCGGGGATAATAATTCACCCCTCCACTTT.

This clone occurred once. J is TRBJ1-1 and V is TRBV18; TRBD1 aligns across 7 bases. Germline V gene data show CDR1 as KGHSH and CDR2 as LQKENI. CDR3 length equals 15 residues. The V and J ends lost 2 bases and 3 bases, in that order; junction bases with no gene match: 6. DNA of the CDR3: TGTGCCAGCTCACCATTTGGACAGGTCGACACTGAAGCTTTCTTT. It is translated as CASSPFGQVDTEAFF.

The V gene is TRBV14, the J gene TRBJ1-2, with unresolved D. Germline values: CDR1 SGHDN, CDR2 FVKESK. CDR3 length equals 15 residues. V gave up 4 bases and J gave up 8 bases, with 20 bases separating them. The CDR3 is CASSRHVFLWMGYTF. CDR3 DNA sequence: TGTGCCAGCAGCCGACACGTCTTTTTGTGGATGGGCTACACCTTC. Filled out from reference TRBV14 and TRBJ1-2, the complete variable domain reads EAGVTQFPSHSVIEKGQTVTLRCDPISGHDNLYWYRRVMGKEIKFLLHFVKESKQDESGMPNNRFLAERTGGTYSTLKVQPAELEDSGVYFCASSRHVFLWMGYTFGSGTRLTVV.

This clone was counted a single time. The chain employs TRBV7-6 and TRBJ1-2, with unresolved D. The germline gives CDR1 SGHVS, CDR2 FNYEAQ. Trimming cost V 5 bases and J 2 bases, with 12 bases left between them. This CDR3 contains 14 residues. CDR3 amino acids: CASSPHQLNYGYTF. The CDR3 bases are TGTGCCAGCAGCCCGCATCAACTAAACTATGGCTACACCTTC.

CDR3 coding DNA: TGTGCCACCAGTGATCCCACAGGGGATTATGGCTACACCTTC. It encodes CATSDPTGDYGYTF. The V and J genes are TRBV24-1 and TRBJ1-2; TRBD1 aligns across 7 bases. CDR1 KGHDR and CDR2 SFDVKD come from the germline V gene. CDR3 length: 14 amino acids. The trim removed 3 bases at V and 5 bases at J, leaving 5 bases unmatched.

The J gene is TRBJ2-2, the V gene TRBV6-2 or TRBV6-3; 8 bases agree with TRBD2. J lost 2 bases, V lost 3 bases, and 8 bases had no gene match. This CDR3 has 17 residues. Germline V CDR1 and CDR2: MNHEY, SVGEGT. The CDR3, as DNA: TGTGCCAGCAGTTATCGCCGGGGGGGTTTAAACACCGGGGAGCTGTTTTTT. Translated, it gives CASSYRRGGLNTGELFF.